Listed below are T cell receptor beta chains from one sample, sequenced in a study of blood T cell repertoires in COVID-19. Profiled with immunoSEQ multiplex PCR; TCRdb holds only in-frame clones, not every one. The sample includes some 66,000 clones, around 83% of them seen just once. The sequenced material came from peripheral blood. The origin of the receptors is a middle-aged man with active COVID-19. CDR3s include the opening cysteine and the closing phenylalanine or tryptophan. The D gene is left open where the match is weak. Size tells how often a clone was seen (once, few, many) or the class of an expanded clone, and some rows leave it out.

j_call d_call clone_size v_call cdr3_nt cdr3_aa
TRBJ2-7 TRBD1 - TRBV6-5 TGTGCCAGCAGTTACCTGGGACAGGAGTCCTACGAGCAGTACTTC CASSYLGQESYEQYF
TRBJ1-3 - - TRBV2 TGTGCCAGCATGAGTGCTGGAAACACCATATATTTT CASMSAGNTIYF
TRBJ2-7 TRBD1 - TRBV5-1 TGCGCCAGCAGTTCGGGACAGGCCCTTTCCTACGAGCAGTACTTC CASSSGQALSYEQYF
TRBJ1-1 TRBD1 - TRBV2 TGTGCCATCCAAGGTGGACAGGGGGGTAAGACTGAAGCTTTCTTT CAIQGGQGGKTEAFF
TRBJ1-1 TRBD1 once TRBV13 TGTGCCAGCAGGCTGACAGGGTTGGACACTGAAGCTTTCTTT CASRLTGLDTEAFF
TRBJ2-3 TRBD2 - TRBV24-1 TGTGCCACCAGTGATAGCGGGGGGGCCTCTTCAGATACGCAGTATTTT CATSDSGGASSDTQYF
TRBJ1-1 - - TRBV6-5 TGTGCCAGCCTACTATCCAAGAACACTGAAGCTTTCTTT CASLLSKNTEAFF
TRBJ1-1 - once TRBV5-1 TGCGCCAGCAGCTTGGAGTCTTCGGGGGTGGGCACTGAAGCTTTCTTT CASSLESSGVGTEAFF
TRBJ2-1 TRBD2 - TRBV19 TGTGCCAGTACAGGTAGCGGGCCACGATTTAGTACAAATGAGCAGTTCTTC CASTGSGPRFSTNEQFF
TRBJ2-6 - - TRBV7-7 TGTGCCAGCAGCCCTGACAGATCTGGGGCCAACGTCCTGACTTTC CASSPDRSGANVLTF
TRBJ1-5 - - TRBV9 TGTGCCAGCAGCGGAGCGGGGGACACTTCGTATCAGCCCCAGCATTTT CASSGAGDTSYQPQHF
TRBJ1-1 TRBD1 - TRBV6-5 TGTGCCAGCAGCCGCGGACAGGGCGAAGCTTTCTTT CASSRGQGEAFF
TRBJ2-2 - once TRBV15 TGTGCCACCAGCAGAGATAGAGGGATCACCGGGGAGCTGTTTTTT CATSRDRGITGELFF
TRBJ2-3 - - TRBV10-3 TGTGCCATCAGTGAACACACAGATACGCAGTATTTT CAISEHTDTQYF
TRBJ2-7 TRBD1 few TRBV29-1 TGCAGCGTTCGGTACAGGGGCACGTACGAGCAGTACTTC CSVRYRGTYEQYF
TRBJ2-1 - - TRBV11-3 TGTGCCAGCACCACGGGGATGCTGTCGAATGAGCAGTTCTTC CASTTGMLSNEQFF
TRBJ1-1 TRBD1 - TRBV15 TGTGCCACCAGCAGAGCACAGGGGGACACTGAAGCTTTCTTT CATSRAQGDTEAFF
TRBJ2-2 - - TRBV19 TGTGCCACGTCAGTTTACAGAAACACCGGGGAGCTGTTTTTT CATSVYRNTGELFF
TRBJ1-5 TRBD1 once TRBV5-6 TGTGCCAGCAGTCGGGGACAGGCTAGCAATCAGCCCCAGCATTTT CASSRGQASNQPQHF
TRBJ1-2 - - TRBV29-1 TGCAGCGCCTACAGCCCGGGGTCAAGGGGCTACACCTTC CSAYSPGSRGYTF
TRBJ1-6 - once TRBV20-1 TGCAGTGCTAGTTACGGGGGAAATTCACCCCTCCACTTT CSASYGGNSPLHF
TRBJ2-1 TRBD2 - TRBV10-3 TGTGCCATCAGTGAGGGACTAGCGGGGGAAGATGAGCAGTTCTTC CAISEGLAGEDEQFF
TRBJ2-5 TRBD2 - TRBV19 TGTGCCAGTAGTCGGGGACTAGCGGGTGGTGAGACCCAGTACTTC CASSRGLAGGETQYF
TRBJ2-6 - - TRBV6-1 TGTGCCAGCAGTGACAGGGGCATGATCTCTGGGGCCAACGTCCTGACTTTC CASSDRGMISGANVLTF
TRBJ2-4 - - TRBV4-1 TGCGCCAGCAGCCGACCCGGTTCGGTTGGGGGGAACATTCAGTACTTC CASSRPGSVGGNIQYF
TRBJ2-1 TRBD1 - TRBV14 TGTGCCAGCAGCCAAGGAAAGCACGTGGGACAGGGGGGCGAGCAGTTCTTC CASSQGKHVGQGGEQFF
TRBJ2-2 TRBD1 - TRBV2 TGTGCCAGCAAACTGCAGGGGGCGGGCACCGGGGAGCTGTTTTTT CASKLQGAGTGELFF
TRBJ2-6 - - TRBV5-5 TGTGCCAGCAGCCCTAAAACAGGGTCCTCTGGGGCCAACGTCCTGACTTTC CASSPKTGSSGANVLTF
TRBJ2-3 TRBD2 - TRBV5-1 TGCGCCAGCAGCTTGTCGGCCCTAGCGGGGAGAGATACGCAGTATTTT CASSLSALAGRDTQYF
TRBJ2-7 TRBD1 - TRBV5-1 TGCGCCAACGGGACAGGGACTTACGAGCAGTACTTC CANGTGTYEQYF
TRBJ1-2 - - TRBV27 TGTGCCAGCAGGACACTAACAGGGTATGGCTACACCTTC CASRTLTGYGYTF
TRBJ2-5 TRBD2 - TRBV10-1 TGCGCCAGCAGTCGAGAACTAGCGGGAGGGACCCAGTACTTC CASSRELAGGTQYF
TRBJ2-1 TRBD1 - TRBV3-1/TRBV3-2 TGTGCCAGCAGCCAATGGTCCAGGGGGACCAATGAGCAGTTCTTC CASSQWSRGTNEQFF
TRBJ1-1 TRBD1 once TRBV20-1 TGCAGGGGACAGGGAGGGACTGAAGCTTTCTTT CRGQGGTEAFF
TRBJ1-2 - - TRBV6-2/TRBV6-3 TGTGCCAGCAGTTACGAGGGAAACTATGGCTACACCTTC CASSYEGNYGYTF
TRBJ1-5 - - TRBV6-5 TGTGCCAGCAGGGGTCCCAGACTGGGCAATCAGCCCCAGCATTTT CASRGPRLGNQPQHF
TRBJ2-3 - - TRBV11-2 TGTGCCAGCAGCTTTTTAGGGACACCCACAGATACGCAGTATTTT CASSFLGTPTDTQYF
TRBJ2-5 TRBD1 - TRBV4-1 TGCGCCAGCAGCCAAACCCCGGGACAGGGGCGAGACCAAGAGACCCAGTACTTC CASSQTPGQGRDQETQYF
TRBJ2-3 - - TRBV24-1 TGTGCCACCAGAGGCCCGGGGGATACGCAGTATTTT CATRGPGDTQYF
TRBJ2-3 - - TRBV5-1 TGCGCCAGCAATGGCGGCACTAGCACAGATACGCAGTATTTT CASNGGTSTDTQYF
TRBJ2-5 - - TRBV5-8 TGTGCCAGCAGCTTTGCACAGGGAGGGAAAGAGACCCAGTACTTC CASSFAQGGKETQYF
TRBJ2-1 - - TRBV15 TGTGCCACCAGCAGGGCTAGAGGTGGGTACAATGAGCAGTTCTTC CATSRARGGYNEQFF
TRBJ2-1 - - TRBV29-1 TGCAGCGTTGTTTGGGGCCTGAGCAATGAGCAGTTCTTC CSVVWGLSNEQFF
TRBJ1-2 - - TRBV2 TGTGCCAGCAGTGAAGCCAGGCATTCTAACTATGGCTACACCTTC CASSEARHSNYGYTF
TRBJ1-1 TRBD1 - TRBV6-6 TGTGCCAGCAGCTATACTGACAGGGGCGAAGCTTTCTTT CASSYTDRGEAFF